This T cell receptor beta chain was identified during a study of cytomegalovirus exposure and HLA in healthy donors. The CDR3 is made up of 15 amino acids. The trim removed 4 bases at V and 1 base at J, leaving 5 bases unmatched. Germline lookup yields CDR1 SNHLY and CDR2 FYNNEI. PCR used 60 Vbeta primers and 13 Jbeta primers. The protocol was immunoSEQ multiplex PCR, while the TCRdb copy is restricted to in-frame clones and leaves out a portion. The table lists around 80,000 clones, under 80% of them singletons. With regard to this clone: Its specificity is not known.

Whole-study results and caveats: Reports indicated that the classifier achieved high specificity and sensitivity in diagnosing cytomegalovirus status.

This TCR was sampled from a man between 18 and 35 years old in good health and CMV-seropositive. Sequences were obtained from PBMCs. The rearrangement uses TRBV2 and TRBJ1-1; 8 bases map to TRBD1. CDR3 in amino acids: CASSADRGRNTEAFF. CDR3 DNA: TGTGCCAGCAGTGCTGACAGGGGAAGGAACACTGAAGCTTTCTTT.